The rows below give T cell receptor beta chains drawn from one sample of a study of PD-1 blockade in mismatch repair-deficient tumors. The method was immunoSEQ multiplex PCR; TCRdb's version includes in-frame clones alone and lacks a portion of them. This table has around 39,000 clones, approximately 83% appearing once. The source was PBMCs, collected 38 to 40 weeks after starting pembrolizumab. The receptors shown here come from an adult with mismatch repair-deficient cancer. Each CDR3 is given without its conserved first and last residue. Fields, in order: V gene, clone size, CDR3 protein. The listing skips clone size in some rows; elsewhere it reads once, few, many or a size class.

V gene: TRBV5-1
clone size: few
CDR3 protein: ASSLRGRGNEQY

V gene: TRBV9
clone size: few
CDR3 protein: ASSVGNIPPYEQY

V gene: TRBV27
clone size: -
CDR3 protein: ASSPWTAGANVLT

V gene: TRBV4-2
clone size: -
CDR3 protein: ASSQVSSGVGNEQF

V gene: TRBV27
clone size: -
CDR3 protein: ASSGGRGRTGELF

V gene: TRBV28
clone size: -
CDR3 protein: ASSAHGGGTEKLF

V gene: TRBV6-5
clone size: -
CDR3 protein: ASSYSAGRAYEQY

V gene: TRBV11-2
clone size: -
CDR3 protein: ASSLGPGTSGYEQY

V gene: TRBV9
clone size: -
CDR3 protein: ASSTGGDGYT

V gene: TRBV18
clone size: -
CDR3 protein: ASSPRTGLAKNIQY

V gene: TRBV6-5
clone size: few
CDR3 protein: ASSYSAQGYEQY

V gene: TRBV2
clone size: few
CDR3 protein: ASSTQGLHTEAF

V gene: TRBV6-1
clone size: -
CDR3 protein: ASSGGRSNEKLF

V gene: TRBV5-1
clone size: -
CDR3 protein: ASSIWRTSTDTQY

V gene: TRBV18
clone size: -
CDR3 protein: ASRDSHSNEKLF

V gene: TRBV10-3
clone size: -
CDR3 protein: AISESDGSSYEQY

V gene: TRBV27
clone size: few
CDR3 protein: ASSLSKQIPYEQY

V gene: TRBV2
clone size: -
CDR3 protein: ASSVGQEETQY

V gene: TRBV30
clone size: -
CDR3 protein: AWSGDRVRQPQH

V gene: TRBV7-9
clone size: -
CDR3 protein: ASSTRDSTSYNEQF

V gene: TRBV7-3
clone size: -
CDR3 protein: ASSRQGPNTGELF

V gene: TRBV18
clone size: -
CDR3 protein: ASSPSGQNTEAF

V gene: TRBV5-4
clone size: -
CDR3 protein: ASSSPLGQGASEQY

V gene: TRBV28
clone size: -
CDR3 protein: ASLRGGWTEAF

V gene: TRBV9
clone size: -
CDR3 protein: ASSLKSGGELF

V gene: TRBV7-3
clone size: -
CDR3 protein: ASSLAGATQETQY

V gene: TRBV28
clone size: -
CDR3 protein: ASSSGGPNEKLF

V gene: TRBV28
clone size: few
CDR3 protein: ASSFDSYEQY

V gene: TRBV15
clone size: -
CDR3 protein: ATSRDADSTDTQY

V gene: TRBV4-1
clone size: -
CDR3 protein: ASSQGDLGGNEKLF

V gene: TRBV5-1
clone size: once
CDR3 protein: ASSLSRGFIYGYT

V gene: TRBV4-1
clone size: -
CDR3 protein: ASSQWTVSTDTQY

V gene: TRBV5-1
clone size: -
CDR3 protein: ASSPGQVPETQY

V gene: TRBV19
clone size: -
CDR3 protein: ASSHSRNIQY

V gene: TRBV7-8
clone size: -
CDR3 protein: ASSLSRGSAGNTIY

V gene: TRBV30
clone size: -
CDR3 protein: AWSWGGTSYEQY

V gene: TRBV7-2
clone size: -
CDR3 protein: ASSSRTSGSYEQY

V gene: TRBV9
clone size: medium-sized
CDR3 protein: ASSPGLAVLEQY

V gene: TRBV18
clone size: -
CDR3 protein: ASSRSGSSYNEQF

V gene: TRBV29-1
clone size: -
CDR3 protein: SVEVPIAGGTDTQY

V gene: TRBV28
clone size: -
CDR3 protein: ASIGGGNPYEQY

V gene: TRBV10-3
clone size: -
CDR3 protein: AISERGDSNQPQH

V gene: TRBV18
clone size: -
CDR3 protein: ASSSSGLAVNEQF

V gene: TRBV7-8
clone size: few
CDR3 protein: ASRGEVGEVGEQY

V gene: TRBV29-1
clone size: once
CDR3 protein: SVKNRDTYNEQF

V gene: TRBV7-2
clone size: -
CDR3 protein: ASSRGLEQF

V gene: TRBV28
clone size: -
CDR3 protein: ASSFLGQGASTDTQY

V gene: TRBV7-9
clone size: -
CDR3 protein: ASSLAPGQGNTDTQY

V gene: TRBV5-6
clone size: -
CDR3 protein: ASSWVQGSGNTIY

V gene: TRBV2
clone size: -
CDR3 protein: ASSLGPRNGYT

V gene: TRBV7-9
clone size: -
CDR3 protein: ASRPTGGGYNEQF

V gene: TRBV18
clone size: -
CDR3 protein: ASSPPIGEGADTQY

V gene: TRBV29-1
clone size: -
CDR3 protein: SVARTGGKTDTQY

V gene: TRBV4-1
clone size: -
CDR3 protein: ASSQRAATSGRDEQY

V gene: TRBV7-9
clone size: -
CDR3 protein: ASSRQTGTIFTDTQY

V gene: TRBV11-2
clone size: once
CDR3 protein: ASSPSTEESDTQY

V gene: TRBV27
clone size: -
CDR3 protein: ASSLYRGNTGELF

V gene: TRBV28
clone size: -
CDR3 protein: ASSTRGQGAEKLF

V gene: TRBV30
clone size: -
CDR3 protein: AWSHRGQAYNEQF